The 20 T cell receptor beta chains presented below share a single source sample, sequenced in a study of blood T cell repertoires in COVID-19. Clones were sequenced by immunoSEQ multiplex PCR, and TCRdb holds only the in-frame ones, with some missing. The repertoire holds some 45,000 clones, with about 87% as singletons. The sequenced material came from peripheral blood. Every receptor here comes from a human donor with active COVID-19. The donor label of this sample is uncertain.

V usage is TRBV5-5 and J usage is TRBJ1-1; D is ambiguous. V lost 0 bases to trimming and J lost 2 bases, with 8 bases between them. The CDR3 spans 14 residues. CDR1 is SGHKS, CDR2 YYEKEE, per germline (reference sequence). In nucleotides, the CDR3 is TGTGCCAGCAGCTTGGGACGGGTCAACACTGAAGCTTTCTTT. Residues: CASSLGRVNTEAFF.

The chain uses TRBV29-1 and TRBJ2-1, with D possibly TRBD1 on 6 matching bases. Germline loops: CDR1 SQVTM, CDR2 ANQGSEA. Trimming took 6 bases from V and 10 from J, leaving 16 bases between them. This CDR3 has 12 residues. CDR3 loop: CSVDDRFREQFF. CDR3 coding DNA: TGCAGCGTAGATGACAGGTTCAGAGAGCAGTTCTTC.

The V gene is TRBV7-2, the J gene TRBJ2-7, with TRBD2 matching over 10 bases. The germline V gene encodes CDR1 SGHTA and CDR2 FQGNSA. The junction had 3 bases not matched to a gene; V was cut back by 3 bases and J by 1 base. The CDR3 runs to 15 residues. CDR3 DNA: TGTGCCAGCAGCTTCCCTAGCGGGGGTTCCTACGAGCAGTACTTC. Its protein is CASSFPSGGSYEQYF.

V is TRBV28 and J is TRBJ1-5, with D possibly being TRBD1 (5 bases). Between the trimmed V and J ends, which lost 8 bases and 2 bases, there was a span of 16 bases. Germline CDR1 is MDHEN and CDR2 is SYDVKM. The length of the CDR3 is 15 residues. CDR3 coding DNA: TGTGCCAGCCAGAGGAGGGGATTAGGCAATCAGCCCCAGCATTTT. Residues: CASQRRGLGNQPQHF.

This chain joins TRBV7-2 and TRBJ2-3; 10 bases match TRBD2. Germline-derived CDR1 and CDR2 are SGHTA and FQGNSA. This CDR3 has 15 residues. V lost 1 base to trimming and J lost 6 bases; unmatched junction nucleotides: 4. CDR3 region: CASSLGGSGRDTQYF. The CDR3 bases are TGTGCCAGCAGCTTAGGGGGTAGCGGGAGGGATACGCAGTATTTT. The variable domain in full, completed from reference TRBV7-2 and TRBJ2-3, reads GAGVSQSPSNKVTEKGKDVELRCDPISGHTALYWYRQSLGQGLEFLIYFQGNSAPDKSGLPSDRFSAERTGGSVSTLTIQRTQQEDSAVYLCASSLGGSGRDTQYFGPGTRLTVL.

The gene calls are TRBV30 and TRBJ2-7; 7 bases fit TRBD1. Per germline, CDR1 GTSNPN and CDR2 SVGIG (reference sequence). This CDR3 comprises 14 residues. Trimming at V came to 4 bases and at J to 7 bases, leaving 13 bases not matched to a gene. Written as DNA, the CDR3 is TGTGCCTGGATACCAGTTGGGACAGTACTGGAGCAGTACTTC. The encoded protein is CAWIPVGTVLEQYF.

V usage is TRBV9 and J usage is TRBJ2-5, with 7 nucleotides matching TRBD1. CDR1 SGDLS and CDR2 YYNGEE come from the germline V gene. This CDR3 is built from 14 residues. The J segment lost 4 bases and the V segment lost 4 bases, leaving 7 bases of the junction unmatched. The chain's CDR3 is CASSSEGAGETQYF. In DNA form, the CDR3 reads TGTGCCAGCAGCTCCGAGGGGGCAGGAGAGACCCAGTACTTC.

As DNA, the CDR3 is TGTGCCACCAGCGTACAGTTTGGGGGCGGGCAGTACTTC. Protein: CATSVQFGGGQYF. This rearrangement joins TRBV15 to TRBJ2-7; possibly TRBD1 for D (6 bases). Germline CDR1 and CDR2: LNHNV and YYDKDF (reference sequence). The CDR3 runs to 13 residues. V was pared by 5 bases and J by 9 bases, with 17 bases between.

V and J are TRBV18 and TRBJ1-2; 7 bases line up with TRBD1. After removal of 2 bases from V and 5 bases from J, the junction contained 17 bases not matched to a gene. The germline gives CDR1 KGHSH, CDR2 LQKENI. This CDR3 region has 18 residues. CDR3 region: CASSPYDLGGPTMYGYTF. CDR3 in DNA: TGTGCCAGCTCACCATACGACTTAGGGGGCCCCACTATGTATGGCTACACCTTC.

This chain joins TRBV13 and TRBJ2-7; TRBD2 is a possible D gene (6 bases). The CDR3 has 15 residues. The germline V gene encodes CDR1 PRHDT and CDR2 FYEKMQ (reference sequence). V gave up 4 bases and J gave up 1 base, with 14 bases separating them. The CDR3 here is CASSSRRTNSYEQYF. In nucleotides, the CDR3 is TGTGCCAGCAGCTCGAGACGGACTAATTCCTACGAGCAGTACTTC.

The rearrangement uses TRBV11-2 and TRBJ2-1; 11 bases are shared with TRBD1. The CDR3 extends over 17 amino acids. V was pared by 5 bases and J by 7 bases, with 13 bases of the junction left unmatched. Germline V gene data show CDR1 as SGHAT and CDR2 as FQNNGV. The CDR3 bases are TGTGCCAGCAGCGCGTACAGCCGGGACAGGGGGTTTAATGAGCAGTTCTTC. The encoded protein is CASSAYSRDRGFNEQFF. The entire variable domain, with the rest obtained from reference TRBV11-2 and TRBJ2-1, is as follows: EAGVAQSPRYKIIEKRQSVAFWCNPISGHATLYWYQQILGQGPKLLIQFQNNGVVDDSQLPKDRFSAERLKGVDSTLKIQPAKLEDSAVYLCASSAYSRDRGFNEQFFGPGTRLTVL.

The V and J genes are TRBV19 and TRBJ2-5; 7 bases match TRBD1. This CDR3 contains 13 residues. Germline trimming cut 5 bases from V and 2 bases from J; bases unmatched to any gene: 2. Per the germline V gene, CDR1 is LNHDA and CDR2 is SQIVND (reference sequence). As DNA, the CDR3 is TGTGCCAGTAGTCCGGGACAGCAAGAGACCCAGTACTTC. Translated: CASSPGQQETQYF.

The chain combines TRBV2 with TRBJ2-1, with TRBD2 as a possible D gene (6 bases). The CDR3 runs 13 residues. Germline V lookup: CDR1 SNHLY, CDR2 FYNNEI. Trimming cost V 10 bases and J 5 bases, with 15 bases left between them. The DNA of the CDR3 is TGTGCCACCAAACCGGAGCGGGACAATGAGCAGTTCTTC. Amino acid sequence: CATKPERDNEQFF.

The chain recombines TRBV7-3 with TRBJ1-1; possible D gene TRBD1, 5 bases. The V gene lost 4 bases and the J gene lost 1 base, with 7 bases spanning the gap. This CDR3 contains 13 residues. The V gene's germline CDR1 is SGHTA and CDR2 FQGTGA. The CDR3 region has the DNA TGTGCCAGCAGCTCACAGGAGAACACTGAAGCTTTCTTT. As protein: CASSSQENTEAFF.

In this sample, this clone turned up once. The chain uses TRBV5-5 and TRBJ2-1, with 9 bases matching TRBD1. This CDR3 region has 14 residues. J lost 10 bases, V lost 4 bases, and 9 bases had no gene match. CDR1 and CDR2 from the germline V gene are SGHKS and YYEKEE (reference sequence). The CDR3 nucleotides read TGTGCCAGCAGCGTTACGGGACAGGGTGGCGAGCAGTTCTTC. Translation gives CASSVTGQGGEQFF.

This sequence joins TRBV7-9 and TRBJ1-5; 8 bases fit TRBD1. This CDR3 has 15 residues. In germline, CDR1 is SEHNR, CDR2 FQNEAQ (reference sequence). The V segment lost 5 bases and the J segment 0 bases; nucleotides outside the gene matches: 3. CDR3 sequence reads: CASSPQGDSNQPQHF. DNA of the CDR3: TGTGCCAGCAGCCCACAGGGGGATAGCAATCAGCCCCAGCATTTT.

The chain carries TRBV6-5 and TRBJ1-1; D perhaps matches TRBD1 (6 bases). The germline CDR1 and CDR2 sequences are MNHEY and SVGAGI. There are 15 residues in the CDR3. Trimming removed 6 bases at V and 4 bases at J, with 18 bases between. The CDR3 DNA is TGTGCCAGCAGAGAGTGGGGCAGGGGTGGCACTGAAGCTTTCTTT. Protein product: CASREWGRGGTEAFF.

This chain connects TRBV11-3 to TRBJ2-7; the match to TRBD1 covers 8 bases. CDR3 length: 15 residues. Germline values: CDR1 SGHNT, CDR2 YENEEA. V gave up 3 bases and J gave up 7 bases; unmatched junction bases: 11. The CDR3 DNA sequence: TGTGCCAGCAGCTTGGGTCCCCAGGGGGCGAATGAGCAGTACTTC. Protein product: CASSLGPQGANEQYF.

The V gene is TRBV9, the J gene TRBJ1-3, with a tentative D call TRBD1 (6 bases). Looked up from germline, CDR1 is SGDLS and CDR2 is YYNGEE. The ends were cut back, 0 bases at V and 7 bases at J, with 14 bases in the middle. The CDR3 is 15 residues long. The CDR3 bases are TGTGCCAGCAGCGTAGCTCTACAGGGAGTGAACACCATATATTTT. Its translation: CASSVALQGVNTIYF. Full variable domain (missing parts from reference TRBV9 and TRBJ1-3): DSGVTQTPKHLITATGQRVTLRCSPRSGDLSVYWYQQSLDQGLQFLIQYYNGEERAKGNILERFSAQQFPDLHSELNLSSLELGDSALYFCASSVALQGVNTIYFGEGSWLTVV.

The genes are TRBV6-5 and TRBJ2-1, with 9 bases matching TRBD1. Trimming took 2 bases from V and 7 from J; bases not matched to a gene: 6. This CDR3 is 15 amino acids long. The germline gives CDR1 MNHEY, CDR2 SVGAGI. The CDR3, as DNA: TGTGCCAGCAGTTACGGGGACAGGGTAGTGAATGAGCAGTTCTTC. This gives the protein CASSYGDRVVNEQFF.